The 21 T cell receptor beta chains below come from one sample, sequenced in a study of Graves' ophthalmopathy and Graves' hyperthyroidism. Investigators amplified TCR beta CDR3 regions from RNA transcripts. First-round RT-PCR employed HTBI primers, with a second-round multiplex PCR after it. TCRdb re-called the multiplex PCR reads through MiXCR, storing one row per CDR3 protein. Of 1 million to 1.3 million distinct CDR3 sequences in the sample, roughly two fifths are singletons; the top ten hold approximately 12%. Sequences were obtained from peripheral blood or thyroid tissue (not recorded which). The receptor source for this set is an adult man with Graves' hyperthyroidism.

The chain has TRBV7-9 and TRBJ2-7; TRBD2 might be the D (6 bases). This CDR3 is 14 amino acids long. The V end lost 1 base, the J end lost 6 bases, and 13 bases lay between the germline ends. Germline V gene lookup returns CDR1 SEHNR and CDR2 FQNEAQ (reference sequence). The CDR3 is CASSLGGTALEQYF. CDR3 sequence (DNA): TGTGCCAGCAGCTTAGGCGGGACGGCGCTCGAGCAGTACTTC.

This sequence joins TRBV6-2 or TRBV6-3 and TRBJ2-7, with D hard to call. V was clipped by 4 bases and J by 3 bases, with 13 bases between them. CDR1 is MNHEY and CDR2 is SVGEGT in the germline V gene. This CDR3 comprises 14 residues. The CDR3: CASSSPWEDYEQYF. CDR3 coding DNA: TGTGCCAGCAGTTCCCCGTGGGAAGACTACGAGCAGTACTTC.

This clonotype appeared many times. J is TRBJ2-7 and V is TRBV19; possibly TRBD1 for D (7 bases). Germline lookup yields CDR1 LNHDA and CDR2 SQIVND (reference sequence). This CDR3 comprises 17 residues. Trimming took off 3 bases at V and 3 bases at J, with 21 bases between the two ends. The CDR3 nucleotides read TGTGCCAGTAGTATCGGTCCGGGCGGGGACAGCCTCTACGAGCAGTACTTC. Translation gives CASSIGPGGDSLYEQYF.

CDR3: CASSDAQASNYGYTF. The CDR3, as DNA: TGTGCCAGCAGTGATGCCCAGGCTTCGAACTATGGCTACACCTTC. This chain links TRBV2 with TRBJ1-2, with D uncertain. V was clipped by 3 bases and J by 2 bases, with 13 bases between them. Germline lookup yields CDR1 SNHLY and CDR2 FYNNEI. CDR3 length: 15 amino acids.

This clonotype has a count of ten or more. This CDR3 reads CASSQDRQGKAFF. Here the CDR3 DNA reads TGCGCCAGCAGCCAAGATCGCCAGGGGAAAGCTTTCTTT. The chain uses TRBV4-1 and TRBJ1-1; tentative D call: TRBD1 (6 bases). CDR3 length: 13 residues. Looked up from germline, CDR1 is MGHRA and CDR2 is YSYEKL. Between the trimmed V and J ends, which lost 0 bases and 9 bases, there was a span of 11 bases.

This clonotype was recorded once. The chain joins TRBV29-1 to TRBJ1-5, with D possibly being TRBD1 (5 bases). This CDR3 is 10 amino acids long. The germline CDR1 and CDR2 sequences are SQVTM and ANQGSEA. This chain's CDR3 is CSGDGQPQHF. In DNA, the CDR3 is TGCAGTGGGGACGGACAGCCCCAGCATTTT.

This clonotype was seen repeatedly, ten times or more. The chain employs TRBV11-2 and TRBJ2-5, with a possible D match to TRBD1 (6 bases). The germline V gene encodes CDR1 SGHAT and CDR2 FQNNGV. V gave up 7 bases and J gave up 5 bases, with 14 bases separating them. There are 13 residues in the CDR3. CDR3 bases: TGTGCCAGCACTTCCGGGACAAGGGAGACCCAGTACTTC. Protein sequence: CASTSGTRETQYF.

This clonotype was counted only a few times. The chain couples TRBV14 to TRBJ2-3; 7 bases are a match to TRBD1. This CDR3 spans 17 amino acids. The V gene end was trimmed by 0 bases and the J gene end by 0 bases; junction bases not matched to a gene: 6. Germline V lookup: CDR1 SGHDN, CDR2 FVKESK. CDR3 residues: CASSQERDSKSTDTQYF. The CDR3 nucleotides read TGTGCCAGCAGCCAAGAAAGGGACAGTAAGAGCACAGATACGCAGTATTTT.

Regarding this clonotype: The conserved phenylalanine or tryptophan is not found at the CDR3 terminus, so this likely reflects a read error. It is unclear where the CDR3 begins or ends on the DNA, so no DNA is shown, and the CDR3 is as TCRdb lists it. CDR3 region: CASSGQEGWNSPLYFGN. The J gene is TRBJ2-5, the V gene TRBV25-1; the D call in the table, TRBD2, was not verified against the DNA. The CDR3 spans 17 residues, counting both ends. Per the germline V gene, CDR1 is MGHDK and CDR2 is SYGVNS.

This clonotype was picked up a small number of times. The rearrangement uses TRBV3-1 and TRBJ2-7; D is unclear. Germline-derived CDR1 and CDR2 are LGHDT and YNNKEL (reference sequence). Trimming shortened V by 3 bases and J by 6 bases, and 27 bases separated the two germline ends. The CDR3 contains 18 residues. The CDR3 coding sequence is TGTGCCAGCAGCCAGAAAGTTTCGGCACCCGAATCCCGAGGCGAGCAGTACTTC. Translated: CASSQKVSAPESRGEQYF.

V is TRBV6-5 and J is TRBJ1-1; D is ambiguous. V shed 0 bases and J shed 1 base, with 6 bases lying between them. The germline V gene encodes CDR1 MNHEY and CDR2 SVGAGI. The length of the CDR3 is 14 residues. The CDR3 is CASSYSRKNTEAFF. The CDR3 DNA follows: TGTGCCAGCAGTTACTCGCGTAAGAACACTGAAGCTTTCTTT.

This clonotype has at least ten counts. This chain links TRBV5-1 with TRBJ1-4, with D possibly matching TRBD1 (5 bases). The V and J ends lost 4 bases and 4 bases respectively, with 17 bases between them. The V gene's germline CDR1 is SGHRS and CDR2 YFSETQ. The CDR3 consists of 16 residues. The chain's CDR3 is CASSRTRDRSNEKLFF. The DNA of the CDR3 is TGCGCCAGCAGCAGAACCCGGGACCGAAGTAATGAAAAACTGTTTTTT.

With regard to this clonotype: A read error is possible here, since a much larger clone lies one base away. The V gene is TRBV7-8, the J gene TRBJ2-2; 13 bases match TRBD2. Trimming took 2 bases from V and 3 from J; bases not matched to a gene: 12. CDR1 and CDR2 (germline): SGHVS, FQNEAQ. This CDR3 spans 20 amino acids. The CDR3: CASSLLSSTSGGSDTGELFF. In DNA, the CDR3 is TGTGCCAGCAGCTTATTGAGCTCGACTAGCGGGGGGAGCGACACCGGGGAGCTGTTTTTT.

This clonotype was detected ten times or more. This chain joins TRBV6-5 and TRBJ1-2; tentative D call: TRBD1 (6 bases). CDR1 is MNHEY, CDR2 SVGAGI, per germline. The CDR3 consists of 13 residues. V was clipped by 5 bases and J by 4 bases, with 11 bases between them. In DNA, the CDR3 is TGTGCCAGCAGTGAAAGGGACACCTATGGCTACACCTTC. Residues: CASSERDTYGYTF.

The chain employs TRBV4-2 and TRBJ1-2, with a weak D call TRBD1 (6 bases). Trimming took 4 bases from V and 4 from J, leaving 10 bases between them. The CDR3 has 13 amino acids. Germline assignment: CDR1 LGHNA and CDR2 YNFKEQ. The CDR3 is CASSRGLLYGYTF. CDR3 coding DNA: TGTGCCAGCAGCCGGGGGCTCCTCTATGGCTACACCTTC.

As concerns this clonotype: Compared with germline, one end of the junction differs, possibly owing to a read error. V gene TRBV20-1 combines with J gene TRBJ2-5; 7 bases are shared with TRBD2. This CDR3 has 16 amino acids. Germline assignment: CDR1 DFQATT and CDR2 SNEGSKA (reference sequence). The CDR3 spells CSAMSTTSSSQEAQYF. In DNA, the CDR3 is TGCAGTGCTATGTCGACGACTAGCAGCTCTCAAGAGGCCCAGTACTTC.

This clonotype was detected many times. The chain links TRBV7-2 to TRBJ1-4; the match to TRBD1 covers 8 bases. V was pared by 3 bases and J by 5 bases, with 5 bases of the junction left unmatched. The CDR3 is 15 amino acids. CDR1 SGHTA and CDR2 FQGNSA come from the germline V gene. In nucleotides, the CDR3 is TGTGCCAGCAGCTTCGACAGGGGAATAAATGAAAAACTGTTTTTT. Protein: CASSFDRGINEKLFF.

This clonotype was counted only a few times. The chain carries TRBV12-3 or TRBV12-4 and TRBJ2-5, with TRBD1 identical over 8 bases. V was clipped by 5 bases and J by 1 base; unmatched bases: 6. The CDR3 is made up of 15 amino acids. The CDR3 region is CASSRLTGAQETQYF. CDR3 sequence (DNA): TGTGCCAGCAGTCGACTGACAGGGGCCCAAGAGACCCAGTACTTC.

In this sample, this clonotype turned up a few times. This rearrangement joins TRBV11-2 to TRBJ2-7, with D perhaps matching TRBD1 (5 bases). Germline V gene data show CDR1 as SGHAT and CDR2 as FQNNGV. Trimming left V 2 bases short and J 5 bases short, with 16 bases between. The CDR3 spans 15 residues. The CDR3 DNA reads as TGTGCCAGCAGCTTATTGATCAGGGAAAAGAACGAGCAGTACTTC. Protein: CASSLLIREKNEQYF.

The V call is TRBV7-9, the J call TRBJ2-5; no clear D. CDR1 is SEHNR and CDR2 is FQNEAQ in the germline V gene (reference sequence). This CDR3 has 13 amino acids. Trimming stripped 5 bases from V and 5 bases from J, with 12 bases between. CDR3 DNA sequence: TGTGCCAGCAGCCCTTTCACCGGGGAGACCCAGTACTTC. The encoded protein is CASSPFTGETQYF.

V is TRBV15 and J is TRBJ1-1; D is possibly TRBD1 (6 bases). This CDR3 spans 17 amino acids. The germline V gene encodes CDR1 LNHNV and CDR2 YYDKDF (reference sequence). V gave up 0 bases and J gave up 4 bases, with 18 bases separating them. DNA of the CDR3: TGTGCCACCAGCAGAGATGGGAAGGGGGGCGCCGTCACTGAAGCTTTCTTT. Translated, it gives CATSRDGKGGAVTEAFF.